A single sample gave rise to the 25 T cell receptor beta chains below, sequenced in a study of CD8 T cells in Susac syndrome. RNA in amounts of about 0.5 to 1 ug was reverse transcribed with random hexamers. MiXCR was run by TCRdb on the immunoSEQ multiplex PCR reads, yielding one entry per CDR3 protein. This sample has hundreds of thousands of distinct CDR3 sequences; 94% occur once, and the top ten carry 0.15% to 0.2%. The sequenced sample consisted of CD4+ T cells from PBMCs. Receptors were obtained from a human donor with Susac syndrome.

The chain joins TRBV6-5 to TRBJ2-5; D gene uncertain. The CDR3 totals 13 residues. Germline CDR1 and CDR2: MNHEY and SVGAGI. The V end was cut by 6 bases, the J end by 0 bases, with 8 bases between. CDR3 in amino acids: CASSRPHQETQYF. For the CDR3, the DNA is TGTGCCAGCAGCCGGCCCCACCAAGAGACCCAGTACTTC.

The rearrangement links TRBV7-9 to TRBJ2-5; D is ambiguous. This CDR3 spans 13 amino acids. With 5 bases removed from V and 0 bases from J, the gap between germline ends came to 7 bases. Looked up from germline, CDR1 is SEHNR and CDR2 is FQNEAQ (reference sequence). The CDR3 coding sequence is TGTGCCAGCAGCCCGCCTGACCAAGAGACCCAGTACTTC. Its translation: CASSPPDQETQYF.

This clonotype is a singleton in its sample. The rearrangement joins TRBV30 to TRBJ1-4; 7 nucleotides match TRBD1. Trimming cost V 2 bases and J 5 bases; bases outside gene matches: 2. Per germline, CDR1 GTSNPN and CDR2 SVGIG (reference sequence). The CDR3 runs to 13 residues. The CDR3 sequence: CAWSKGANEKLFF. CDR3 nucleotides: TGTGCCTGGAGTAAGGGGGCGAATGAAAAACTGTTTTTT.

This chain joins TRBV9 and TRBJ2-3, with D unclear. Germline-derived CDR1 and CDR2 are SGDLS and YYNGEE. This CDR3 spans 14 amino acids. The ends were cut back, 0 bases at V and 6 bases at J, with 11 bases in the middle. The CDR3 is CASSVGGMVDTQYF. CDR3 nucleotide sequence: TGTGCCAGCAGCGTAGGTGGGATGGTGGATACGCAGTATTTT.

This chain links TRBV7-2 with TRBJ2-7, with D maybe TRBD2 (6 bases). This CDR3 region has 14 residues. Looked up from germline, CDR1 is SGHTA and CDR2 is FQGNSA. Trimming took off 5 bases at V and 2 bases at J, with 13 bases between the two ends. The CDR3 reads CASSPGLVPYEQYF. The CDR3 DNA follows: TGTGCCAGCAGCCCGGGACTGGTTCCCTACGAGCAGTACTTC.

V gene TRBV5-4 combines with J gene TRBJ2-7, with D possibly TRBD1 on 6 matching bases. This CDR3 has 12 residues. Trimming removed 0 bases from V and 6 bases from J, with 7 bases in between. Germline V lookup: CDR1 SGHNT, CDR2 YYREEE (reference sequence). The CDR3 sequence is CASSLGRGEQYF. The CDR3 DNA reads TGTGCCAGCAGCTTGGGCAGGGGCGAGCAGTACTTC.

This chain connects TRBV20-1 to TRBJ2-1; 11 nucleotides line up with TRBD2. V trimming: 6 bases; J trimming: 0 bases; junction bases outside the gene matches: 16. The CDR3 extends over 19 amino acids. Per germline, CDR1 DFQATT and CDR2 SNEGSKA (reference sequence). CDR3 nucleotides: TGCAGTGCCCCCGGGGGGCTAGCGGGGGGCCCAGGCTCCTACAATGAGCAGTTCTTC. It yields the protein CSAPGGLAGGPGSYNEQFF.

V is TRBV30 and J is TRBJ1-5; D is unclear. Per germline, CDR1 GTSNPN and CDR2 SVGIG (reference sequence). The germline V and J ends were trimmed by 5 bases and 2 bases, with 10 bases remaining between them. This CDR3 is built from 13 residues. The CDR3 sequence is CAWAGSRNQPQHF. The DNA of the CDR3 is TGTGCCTGGGCCGGGAGCCGCAATCAGCCCCAGCATTTT.

This chain uses TRBV20-1 with TRBJ2-2; possibly TRBD1 for D (5 bases). The CDR3 extends over 17 amino acids. With 3 bases removed from V and 0 bases from J, the gap between germline ends came to 17 bases. The germline V gene has CDR1 DFQATT and CDR2 SNEGSKA (reference sequence). The CDR3 nucleotides read TGCAGTGCTAGTCCCCCTTGGGGCCAGACGAACACCGGGGAGCTGTTTTTT. Amino acid sequence: CSASPPWGQTNTGELFF.

About this clonotype itself: Germline and junction disagree at one end, which may indicate a read error. The V and J genes are TRBV5-1 and TRBJ2-6; D assignment may be TRBD1 or TRBD2 (5 bases each). CDR3 length equals 15 residues. Germline V CDR1 and CDR2: SGHRS, YFSETQ. CDR3 sequence (DNA): TGTGCCAGCAGTTTTGGGGGATCTGGGGCCAACGTCCTGACTTTC. Translated: CASSFGGSGANVLTF.

J is TRBJ2-2 and V is TRBV2, with D unclear. The germline V gene encodes CDR1 SNHLY and CDR2 FYNNEI. This CDR3 contains 14 residues. Trimming cost V 3 bases and J 4 bases, with 9 bases left between them. The CDR3 nucleotides are TGTGCCAGCAGTGATAACGCCCCCACCGGGGAGCTGTTTTTT. This sequence encodes CASSDNAPTGELFF.

The chain has TRBV29-1 and TRBJ2-1, with a possible D match to TRBD2 (5 bases). CDR3 size: 17 residues. The V end lost 4 bases, the J end lost 9 bases, and 28 bases lay between the germline ends. The germline V gene encodes CDR1 SQVTM and CDR2 ANQGSEA. Here the CDR3 DNA reads TGCAGCGTTGTAAATTCGGAAGACTATCGCGATTCTTCTGAGCAGTTCTTC. It encodes CSVVNSEDYRDSSEQFF.

The V call is TRBV30, the J call TRBJ2-1; the match to TRBD1 covers 8 bases. Germline values: CDR1 GTSNPN, CDR2 SVGIG (reference sequence). The CDR3 length is 12 residues. Unmatched junction bases numbered 4, after V lost 3 bases and J lost 9 bases. The CDR3 spells CAWSQGAGEQFF. The CDR3 DNA sequence: TGTGCCTGGAGCCAGGGGGCAGGTGAGCAGTTCTTC.

The J gene is TRBJ1-4, the V gene TRBV20-1, with D maybe TRBD1 (6 bases). V lost 3 bases and J lost 6, with 8 bases in between. This CDR3 spans 12 amino acids. In germline, CDR1 is DFQATT, CDR2 SNEGSKA (reference sequence). The DNA of the CDR3 is TGCAGTGCTAGGGACAGCCATGAAAAACTGTTTTTT. This sequence encodes CSARDSHEKLFF.

The chain is built from TRBV11-3 and TRBJ2-1, with 8 bases identical to TRBD2. J was trimmed by 12 bases and V by 4 bases; bases with no gene match: 11. CDR3 length equals 14 residues. CDR1 and CDR2 from the germline V gene are SGHNT and YENEEA. The CDR3 here is CASSSGTSSTPQFF. The CDR3 DNA sequence: TGTGCCAGCAGCTCCGGGACTAGTTCAACTCCGCAGTTCTTC. The variable domain in full, with the rest retrieved from reference TRBV11-3 and TRBJ2-1, is EAGVVQSPRYKIIEKKQPVAFWCNPISGHNTLYWYLQNLGQGPELLIRYENEEAVDDSQLPKDRFSAERLKGVDSTLKIQPAELGDSAVYLCASSSGTSSTPQFFGPGTRLTVL.

V usage is TRBV20-1 and J usage is TRBJ2-2; weak D call: TRBD2 (6 bases). The V end was cut by 6 bases, the J end by 7 bases, with 15 bases between. In germline, CDR1 is DFQATT, CDR2 SNEGSKA (reference sequence). The CDR3 covers 13 residues. CDR3 protein: CSAGGGRGGELFF. CDR3 sequence (DNA): TGCAGTGCCGGGGGAGGCCGGGGCGGGGAGCTGTTTTTT.

This chain connects TRBV20-1 to TRBJ2-1, with 8 nucleotides matching TRBD1. Germline V gene sequence: CDR1 DFQATT, CDR2 SNEGSKA (reference sequence). The CDR3 sequence is 14 residues long. V was clipped by 3 bases and J by 6 bases; unmatched bases: 7. CDR3 coding DNA: TGCAGTGCTAGGGGCCCAGGGGGCAGCAATGAGCAGTTCTTC. Amino acids: CSARGPGGSNEQFF.

V gene TRBV7-8 combines with J gene TRBJ2-5; D might be TRBD1 or TRBD2, each matching 5 bases. The CDR3 has 17 residues. Germline V gene data show CDR1 as SGHVS and CDR2 as FQNEAQ. V was clipped by 1 base and J by 2 bases, with 17 bases between them. The CDR3: CASSLGQRNEGQETQYF. The CDR3, as DNA: TGTGCCAGCAGCTTAGGACAACGGAACGAGGGGCAAGAGACCCAGTACTTC.

The chain joins TRBV9 to TRBJ2-4; D not resolved. Trimming cost V 0 bases and J 0 bases, with 10 bases left between them. The CDR3 has 16 residues. Germline CDR1 SGDLS, CDR2 YYNGEE. In DNA form, the CDR3 reads TGTGCCAGCAGCGTAGAAGGAGACCTAGCCAAAAACATTCAGTACTTC. It translates to CASSVEGDLAKNIQYF.

This chain links TRBV4-1 with TRBJ2-1, with 9 bases fitting TRBD2. This CDR3 is 18 amino acids long. CDR1 is MGHRA and CDR2 is YSYEKL in the germline V gene. The V and J ends lost 0 bases and 0 bases, in that order; junction bases with no gene match: 6. CDR3 residues: CASSQDHPSGVSYNEQFF. The DNA for the CDR3 is TGCGCCAGCAGCCAAGATCACCCTAGCGGGGTCTCCTACAATGAGCAGTTCTTC.

In regard to this clonotype: At one boundary the junction diverges from the germline segment, which might be a read error. This rearrangement joins TRBV7-7 to TRBJ2-7; TRBD1 might be the D (6 bases). CDR3 length equals 14 residues. Germline V gene data show CDR1 as SSHAT and CDR2 as FNYEAQ (reference sequence). The CDR3 nucleotides read TGTGCTAGCAGCATCGACAGGAGCTCCTACGAGCAGTACTTC. Translation: CASSIDRSSYEQYF.

This clonotype was observed a single time. This chain links TRBV29-1 with TRBJ2-2; a weak D match, TRBD1 (5 bases). V lost 6 bases and J 0 bases, leaving 17 bases between the germline ends. The CDR3 length is 16 residues. Germline V gene sequence: CDR1 SQVTM, CDR2 ANQGSEA. This CDR3 reads CSVLSGAGSNTGELFF. CDR3 DNA sequence: TGCAGCGTCCTAAGTGGGGCAGGGTCGAACACCGGGGAGCTGTTTTTT.

The V call is TRBV20-1, the J call TRBJ2-1, with 8 bases lining up with TRBD2. J lost 6 bases, V lost 0 bases, and 13 bases had no gene match. Germline-derived CDR1 and CDR2 are DFQATT and SNEGSKA (reference sequence). This CDR3 has 17 amino acids. Here the CDR3 reads CSARDPQNPGLGNEQFF. The CDR3 DNA reads as TGCAGTGCTAGAGACCCGCAGAATCCGGGACTAGGCAATGAGCAGTTCTTC.

This rearrangement joins TRBV7-2 to TRBJ1-5; D is unresolved. This CDR3 is built from 15 residues. V lost 2 bases and J 0 bases, leaving 8 bases between the germline ends. Looked up from germline, CDR1 is SGHTA and CDR2 is FQGNSA. In nucleotides, the CDR3 is TGTGCCAGCAGCTTATCTAGAGATAGCAATCAGCCCCAGCATTTT. Translated: CASSLSRDSNQPQHF.

V and J are TRBV6-2 or TRBV6-3 and TRBJ1-5, with D maybe TRBD1 (5 bases). Germline V gives CDR1 MNHEY, CDR2 SVGEGT. Trimming took 0 bases from V and 1 from J, leaving 16 bases between them. This CDR3 region has 18 residues. The CDR3 DNA reads as TGTGCCAGCAGTTACTCGATTAATCTGGGGGAGAGCAATCAGCCCCAGCATTTT. Translating it yields CASSYSINLGESNQPQHF.